This TCR beta chain emerged from a study of shared T cell receptors in the human thymus. CDR1 and CDR2 from the germline V gene are MGHRA and YSYEKL. This CDR3 region has 15 residues. V was pared by 2 bases and J by 8 bases, with 18 bases between. Measured with immunoSEQ multiplex PCR; TCRdb has only the in-frame clones, and not every one. The sample carries about 710,000 clones, about 90% recorded once. This same sample was also part of a study on human thymus T cells.

The origin of this receptor is a boy under two years old with a congenital heart defect. Sequencing input: thymocytes. The genes are TRBV4-1 and TRBJ1-2; D possibly corresponds to TRBD1 (6 bases). The CDR3 DNA reads as TGCGCCAGCAGCCAAAGGTTCCAGGGGATGTGGGGCTACACCTTC. This gives the protein CASSQRFQGMWGYTF.